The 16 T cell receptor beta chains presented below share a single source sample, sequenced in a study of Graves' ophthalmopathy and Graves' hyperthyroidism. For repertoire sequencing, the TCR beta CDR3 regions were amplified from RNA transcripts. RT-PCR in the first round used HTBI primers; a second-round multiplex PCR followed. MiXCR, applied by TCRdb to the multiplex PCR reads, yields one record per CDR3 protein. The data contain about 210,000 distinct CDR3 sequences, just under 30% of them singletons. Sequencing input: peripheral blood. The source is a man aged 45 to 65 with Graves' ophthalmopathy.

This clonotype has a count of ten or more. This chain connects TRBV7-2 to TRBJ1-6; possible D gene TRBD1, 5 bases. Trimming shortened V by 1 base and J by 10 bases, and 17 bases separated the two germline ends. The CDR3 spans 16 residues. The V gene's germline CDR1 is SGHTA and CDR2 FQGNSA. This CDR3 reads CASSLEGRGRISPLHF. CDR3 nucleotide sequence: TGTGCCAGCAGCTTAGAGGGGCGGGGCAGGATATCACCCCTCCACTTT.

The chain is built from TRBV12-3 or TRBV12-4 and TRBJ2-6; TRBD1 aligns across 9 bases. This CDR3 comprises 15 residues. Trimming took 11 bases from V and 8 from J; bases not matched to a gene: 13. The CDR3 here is CAAGQGPLSTNVLTF. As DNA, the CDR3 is TGTGCCGCGGGACAGGGCCCTCTCTCGACCAACGTCCTGACTTTC.

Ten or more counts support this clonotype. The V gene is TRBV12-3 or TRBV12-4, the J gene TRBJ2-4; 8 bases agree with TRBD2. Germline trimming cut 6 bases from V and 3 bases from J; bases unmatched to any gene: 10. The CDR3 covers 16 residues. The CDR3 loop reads CASSSGREAGKNIQYF. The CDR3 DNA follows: TGTGCCAGCAGCTCGGGGCGGGAGGCTGGCAAAAACATTCAGTACTTC.

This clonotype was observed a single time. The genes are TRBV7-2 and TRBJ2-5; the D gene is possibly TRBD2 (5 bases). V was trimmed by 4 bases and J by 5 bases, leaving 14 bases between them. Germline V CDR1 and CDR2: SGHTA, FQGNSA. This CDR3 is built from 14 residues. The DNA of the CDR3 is TGTGCCAGCAGCTCGCGACGGGGAGTCGAGACCCAGTACTTC. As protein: CASSSRRGVETQYF.

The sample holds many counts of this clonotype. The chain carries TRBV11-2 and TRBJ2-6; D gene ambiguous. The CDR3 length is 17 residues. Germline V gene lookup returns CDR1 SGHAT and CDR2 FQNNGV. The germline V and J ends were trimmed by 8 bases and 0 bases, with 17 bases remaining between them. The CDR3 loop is CASSTVLPLSGANVLTF. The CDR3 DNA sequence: TGTGCCAGCTCCACTGTGTTACCCCTCTCTGGGGCCAACGTCCTGACTTTC.

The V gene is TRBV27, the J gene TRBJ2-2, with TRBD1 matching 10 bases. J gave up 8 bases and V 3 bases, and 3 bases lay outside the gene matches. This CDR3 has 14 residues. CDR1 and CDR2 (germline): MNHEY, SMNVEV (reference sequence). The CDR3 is CASSFGTGAGELFF. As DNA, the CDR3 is TGTGCCAGCAGTTTTGGGACAGGGGCTGGGGAGCTGTTTTTT.

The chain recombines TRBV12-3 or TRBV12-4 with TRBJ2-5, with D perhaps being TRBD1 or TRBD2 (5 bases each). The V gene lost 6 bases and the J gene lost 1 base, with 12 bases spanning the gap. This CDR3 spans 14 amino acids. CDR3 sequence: CASRPGRRQETQYF. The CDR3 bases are TGTGCCAGCAGACCGGGACGCCGCCAAGAGACCCAGTACTTC.

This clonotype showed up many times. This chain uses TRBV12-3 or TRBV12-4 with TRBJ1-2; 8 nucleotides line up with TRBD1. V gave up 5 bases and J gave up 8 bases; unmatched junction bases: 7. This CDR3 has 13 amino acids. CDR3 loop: CASSRPGQAGYTF. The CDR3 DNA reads TGTGCCAGCAGTCGTCCGGGACAGGCAGGCTACACCTTC.

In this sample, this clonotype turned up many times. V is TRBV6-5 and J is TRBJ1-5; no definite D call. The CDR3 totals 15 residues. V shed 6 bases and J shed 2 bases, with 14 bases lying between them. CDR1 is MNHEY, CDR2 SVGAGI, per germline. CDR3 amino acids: CASRGSSGGNQPQHF. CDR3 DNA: TGTGCCAGCAGGGGGAGTAGCGGTGGCAATCAGCCCCAGCATTTT.

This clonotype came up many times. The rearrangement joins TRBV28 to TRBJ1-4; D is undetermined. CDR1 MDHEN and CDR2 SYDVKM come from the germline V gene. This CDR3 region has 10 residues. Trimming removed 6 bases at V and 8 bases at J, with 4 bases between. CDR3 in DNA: TGTGCCAGCAGGAGGGAAAAACTGTTTTTT. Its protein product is CASRREKLFF.

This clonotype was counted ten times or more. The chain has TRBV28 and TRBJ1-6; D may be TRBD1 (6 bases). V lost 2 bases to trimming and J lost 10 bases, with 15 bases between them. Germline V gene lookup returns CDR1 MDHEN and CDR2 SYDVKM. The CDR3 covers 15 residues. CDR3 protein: CASSLPGASGSPLHF. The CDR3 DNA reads TGTGCCAGCAGTTTACCAGGGGCCTCGGGGTCACCCCTCCACTTT.

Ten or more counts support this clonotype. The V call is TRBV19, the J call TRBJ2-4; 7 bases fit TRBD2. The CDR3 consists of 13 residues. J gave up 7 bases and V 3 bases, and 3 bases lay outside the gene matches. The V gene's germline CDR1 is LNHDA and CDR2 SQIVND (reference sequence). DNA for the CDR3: TGTGCCAGTAGTATCTCCGGGAGGAACATTCAGTACTTC. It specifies CASSISGRNIQYF.

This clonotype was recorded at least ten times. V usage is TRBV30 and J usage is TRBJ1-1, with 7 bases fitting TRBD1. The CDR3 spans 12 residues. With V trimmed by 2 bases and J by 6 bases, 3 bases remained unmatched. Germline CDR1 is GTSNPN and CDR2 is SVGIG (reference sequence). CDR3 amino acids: CAWSTDRPEAFF. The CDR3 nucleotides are TGTGCCTGGAGTACGGACAGGCCTGAAGCTTTCTTT.

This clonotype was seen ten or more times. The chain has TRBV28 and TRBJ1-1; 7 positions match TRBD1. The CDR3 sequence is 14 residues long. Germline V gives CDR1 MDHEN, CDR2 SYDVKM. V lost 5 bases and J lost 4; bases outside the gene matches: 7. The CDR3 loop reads CASSTMRGPTEAFF. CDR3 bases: TGTGCCAGCAGTACCATGAGGGGGCCCACTGAAGCTTTCTTT. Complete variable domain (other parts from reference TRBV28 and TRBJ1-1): DVKVTQSSRYLVKRTGEKVFLECVQDMDHENMFWYRQDPGLGLRLIYFSYDVKMKEKGDIPEGYSVSREKKERFSLILESASTNQTSMYLCASSTMRGPTEAFFGQGTRLTVV.

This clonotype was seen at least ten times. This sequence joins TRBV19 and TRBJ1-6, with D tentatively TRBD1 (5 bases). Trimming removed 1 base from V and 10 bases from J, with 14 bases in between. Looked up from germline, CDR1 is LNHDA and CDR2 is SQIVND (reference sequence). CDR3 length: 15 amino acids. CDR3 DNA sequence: TGTGCCAGTAGTATAGCGAAACCAGGGTTCTCACCCCTCCACTTT. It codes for CASSIAKPGFSPLHF.

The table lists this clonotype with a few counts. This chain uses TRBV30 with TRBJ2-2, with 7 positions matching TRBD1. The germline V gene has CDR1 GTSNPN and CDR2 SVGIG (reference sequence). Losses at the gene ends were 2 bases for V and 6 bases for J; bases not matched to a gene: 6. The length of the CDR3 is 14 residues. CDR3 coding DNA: TGTGCCTGGAGTTTTTCGGACAGGTCCGGGGAGCTGTTTTTT. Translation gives CAWSFSDRSGELFF.